A single sample gave rise to the 21 T cell receptor beta chains below, sequenced in a study of T cell responses to AZD1222 COVID-19 vaccine. TCRdb keeps only in-frame clones here, not all; method: immunoSEQ multiplex PCR. The data hold 55,000 to 90,000 clones, with approximately 80% observed a single time. The specimen was peripheral blood, collected on day 0 of AZD1222 vaccination. These receptors all come from an adult in good health.

The chain carries TRBV5-1 and TRBJ2-3, with D hard to call. V gave up 5 bases and J gave up 0 bases, with 7 bases separating them. This CDR3 region has 13 residues. Germline values: CDR1 SGHRS, CDR2 YFSETQ. CDR3 protein: CASRATSTDTQYF. In DNA, the CDR3 is TGCGCCAGCAGGGCGACTAGCACAGATACGCAGTATTTT.

The chain is built from TRBV30 and TRBJ1-6; D is unclear. The CDR3 totals 14 residues. Per the germline V gene, CDR1 is GTSNPN and CDR2 is SVGIG (reference sequence). Trimming pared 3 bases from V and 2 bases from J, leaving 8 bases between. The CDR3 nucleotides read TGTGCCTGGAGCCTTCTAGCCTATAATTCACCCCTCCACTTT. Amino acids: CAWSLLAYNSPLHF. The full variable domain, in which reference TRBV30 and TRBJ1-6 provide the parts outside the CDR3, is SQTIHQWPATLVQPVGSPLSLECTVEGTSNPNLYWYRQAAGRGLQLLFYSVGIGQISSEVPQNLSASRPQDRQFILSSKKLLLSDSGFYLCAWSLLAYNSPLHFGNGTRLTVT.

The chain combines TRBV5-4 with TRBJ2-7; maybe TRBD2 (5 bases). Trimming cost V 0 bases and J 1 base, with 11 bases left between them. The germline CDR1 and CDR2 sequences are SGHNT and YYREEE (reference sequence). The CDR3 length is 15 residues. CDR3 residues: CASSLEGSRSYEQYF. DNA of the CDR3: TGTGCCAGCAGCTTGGAAGGGAGCCGGTCCTACGAGCAGTACTTC.

This clone has more than one count but fewer than ten. The genes are TRBV5-1 and TRBJ1-1; D is uncertain. The germline V gene encodes CDR1 SGHRS and CDR2 YFSETQ. The CDR3 runs to 14 residues. V lost 0 bases, J lost 0 bases, and 6 bases lay in between. In DNA form, the CDR3 reads TGCGCCAGCAGCTTGGCGGGAATGAACACTGAAGCTTTCTTT. This gives the protein CASSLAGMNTEAFF.

A single count supports this clone. The V gene is TRBV2, the J gene TRBJ2-1; D perhaps matches TRBD2 (5 bases). This CDR3 has 12 amino acids. The V and J ends lost 9 bases and 4 bases respectively, with 10 bases between them. The germline V gene has CDR1 SNHLY and CDR2 FYNNEI. CDR3 sequence: CASSGMYNEQFF. The CDR3 bases are TGTGCCAGTTCGGGGATGTACAATGAGCAGTTCTTC.

This clone was seen a few times. The V gene is TRBV10-3, the J gene TRBJ2-3; 10 nucleotides match TRBD2. The V gene's germline CDR1 is ENHRY and CDR2 SYGVKD. This CDR3 is 14 amino acids long. Germline trimming cut 6 bases from V and 0 bases from J; bases unmatched to any gene: 0. CDR3 region: CAIRGLASTDTQYF. DNA of the CDR3: TGTGCCATCAGGGGACTAGCGAGCACAGATACGCAGTATTTT.

The CDR3 loop is CASSPLGAGMETQYF. Here the CDR3 DNA reads TGTGCCAGCAGTCCCCTTGGAGCCGGTATGGAGACCCAGTACTTC. This chain connects TRBV6-5 to TRBJ2-5; D is unclear. The ends were cut back, 5 bases at V and 5 bases at J, with 18 bases in the middle. Germline values: CDR1 MNHEY, CDR2 SVGAGI. This CDR3 has 15 residues.

This clone turned up a few times. V is TRBV2 and J is TRBJ2-7; 9 bases agree with TRBD1. The germline V gene has CDR1 SNHLY and CDR2 FYNNEI. The trim removed 4 bases at V and 4 bases at J, leaving 5 bases unmatched. This CDR3 comprises 14 residues. For the CDR3, the DNA is TGTGCCAGCAGTGGCCCGGGACAGGGTTACGAGCAGTACTTC. It codes for CASSGPGQGYEQYF.

This chain connects TRBV7-6 to TRBJ1-3; D may be TRBD1 (5 bases). The germline V and J ends were trimmed by 5 bases and 0 bases, with 20 bases remaining between them. The CDR3 consists of 18 residues. Looked up from germline, CDR1 is SGHVS and CDR2 is FNYEAQ. CDR3 sequence (DNA): TGTGCCAGCAGCCCCCTGGGGCTCGGCGGGAGCTCTGGAAACACCATATATTTT. Protein product: CASSPLGLGGSSGNTIYF.

The chain has TRBV9 and TRBJ2-5, with unresolved D. Germline CDR1 SGDLS, CDR2 YYNGEE. V lost 0 bases to trimming and J lost 5 bases, with 17 bases between them. The CDR3 is 16 residues long. CDR3 sequence: CASSVGATRDGETQYF. Here the CDR3 DNA reads TGTGCCAGCAGCGTAGGGGCTACACGAGACGGGGAGACCCAGTACTTC.

The rearrangement uses TRBV6-1 and TRBJ2-4; possible D gene TRBD2, 6 bases. The CDR3 covers 15 residues. Germline V lookup: CDR1 MNHNS, CDR2 SASEGT. Trimming shortened V by 3 bases and J by 2 bases, and 11 bases separated the two germline ends. CDR3 bases: TGTGCCAGCAGTGACGGGGGATGGCCCAAAAACATTCAGTACTTC. It codes for CASSDGGWPKNIQYF.

The V call is TRBV6-5, the J call TRBJ1-2; 8 positions match TRBD1. V lost 5 bases and J lost 4; bases outside the gene matches: 6. This CDR3 comprises 14 residues. Germline CDR1 and CDR2: MNHEY and SVGAGI. The CDR3 loop reads CASSLGQGGYGYTF. As DNA, the CDR3 is TGTGCCAGCAGTCTCGGACAGGGCGGCTATGGCTACACCTTC.

This chain uses TRBV18 with TRBJ1-3, with D maybe TRBD1 (6 bases). This CDR3 spans 15 amino acids. The germline V gene has CDR1 KGHSH and CDR2 LQKENI. V was clipped by 3 bases and J by 0 bases, with 9 bases between them. The CDR3 spells CASSPGGDSGNTIYF. CDR3 nucleotide sequence: TGTGCCAGCTCACCGGGGGGCGACTCTGGAAACACCATATATTTT.

The rearrangement uses TRBV6-5 and TRBJ1-5; 8 nucleotides line up with TRBD1. This CDR3 comprises 15 residues. CDR1 is MNHEY and CDR2 is SVGAGI in the germline V gene. The J segment lost 6 bases and the V segment lost 7 bases, leaving 11 bases of the junction unmatched. CDR3 residues: CASKRTGREGQPQHF. The CDR3 coding sequence is TGTGCCAGCAAAAGGACAGGGAGAGAAGGTCAGCCCCAGCATTTT.

The gene calls are TRBV10-3 and TRBJ1-6; D is undetermined. This CDR3 contains 14 residues. Trimming cost V 0 bases and J 7 bases, with 7 bases left between them. Germline-derived CDR1 and CDR2 are ENHRY and SYGVKD. CDR3 sequence (DNA): TGTGCCATCAGTGAGTCTTCGACGAATTCACCCCTCCACTTT. Translated: CAISESSTNSPLHF.

In this sample, this clone turned up a few times. This chain joins TRBV7-2 and TRBJ1-1, with D maybe TRBD1 (6 bases). Germline loops: CDR1 SGHTA, CDR2 FQGNSA. Trimming shortened V by 9 bases and J by 1 base, and 15 bases separated the two germline ends. The CDR3 length is 14 residues. The CDR3, as DNA: TGTGCCAGTATGAACAGGGTTGGGAACACTGAAGCTTTCTTT. Translating gives CASMNRVGNTEAFF.

V gene TRBV18 combines with J gene TRBJ2-2; D is uncertain. The germline V gene encodes CDR1 KGHSH and CDR2 LQKENI. The CDR3 is made up of 14 amino acids. V was cut by 3 bases and J by 5 bases, with 10 bases left in between. The CDR3 DNA reads as TGTGCCAGCTCACCCATCCTGAATACCGGGGAGCTGTTTTTT. Its translation is CASSPILNTGELFF.

There are a few counts of this clone. The chain employs TRBV4-2 and TRBJ1-2, with D maybe TRBD1 (5 bases). Germline values: CDR1 LGHNA, CDR2 YNFKEQ. Trimming removed 1 base at V and 10 bases at J, with 22 bases between. The CDR3 covers 16 residues. DNA of the CDR3: TGTGCCAGCAGCCAAGTAACCGGGGGACCCTCCTCCCTCTACACCTTC. This encodes CASSQVTGGPSSLYTF.

The chain carries TRBV5-1 and TRBJ1-1, with D perhaps TRBD1 (5 bases). The CDR3 totals 14 residues. Germline loops: CDR1 SGHRS, CDR2 YFSETQ. Trimming removed 2 bases from V and 5 bases from J, with 13 bases in between. The CDR3, as DNA: TGCGCCAGCAGCTTCCAGGGATCTGAAACTGAAGCTTTCTTT. Translating it yields CASSFQGSETEAFF.

V gene TRBV6-6 combines with J gene TRBJ2-2, with unresolved D. Germline V gives CDR1 MNHNY, CDR2 SVGAGI (reference sequence). Trimming left V 6 bases short and J 6 bases short, with 14 bases between. The CDR3 length is 14 residues. CDR3 residues: CASSPLSVSGELFF. The CDR3 DNA follows: TGTGCCAGCAGCCCCTTATCGGTGTCCGGGGAGCTGTTTTTT.

The chain carries TRBV5-1 and TRBJ1-1; D is ambiguous. Trimming cost V 4 bases and J 3 bases, with 10 bases left between them. The CDR3 runs 13 residues. Germline V gene sequence: CDR1 SGHRS, CDR2 YFSETQ. The CDR3 protein is CASSVRADTEAFF. The CDR3 DNA follows: TGCGCCAGCAGCGTCCGGGCCGACACTGAAGCTTTCTTT.